This T cell receptor beta chain was obtained from a study of cytomegalovirus exposure and HLA in healthy donors. Study details: Inside one of the first data releases sat tens of millions of unique TCRs taken from HLA-typed donors. Study-level points and caveats: A link between a missense DCLRE1C variant and TCR beta V- and J-gene trimming emerged from a later analysis.

As regards this clone: Its antigen is as yet unknown.

This PCR relied on a set of 60 Vbeta primers and 13 Jbeta primers. The assay was immunoSEQ multiplex PCR, and TCRdb's table has in-frame clones only and misses some. The repertoire includes 150,000 to 200,000 clones, roughly four fifths of them detected once, and around 2.2% sits in the top ten. Trimming took 0 bases from V and 4 from J; bases not matched to a gene: 9. The CDR3 totals 18 residues. Germline values: CDR1 LNHDA, CDR2 SQIVND (reference sequence). The gene calls are TRBV19 and TRBJ1-6; 7 bases are shared with TRBD1. Sequenced sample: PBMCs. This TCR was recovered from a woman aged 25 to 39 in good health and CMV-seronegative. The CDR3 coding sequence is TGTGCCAGTAGTATAGATCGGCGGCCAGGGGGGTATAATTCACCCCTCCACTTT. It yields the protein CASSIDRRPGGYNSPLHF.